Listed here are 29 T cell receptor beta chains from one sample, sequenced in a study of T-cell memory formation after mild COVID-19. From the 5' RACE reads, TCRdb called clonotypes with MiXCR, one entry per CDR3 protein. The sample includes 300,000 to 400,000 distinct CDR3 sequences, roughly 15% seen only once; the top ten take under 25%. Specimen: PBMCs or a T cell subset sorted from them (not recorded which). Receptors originate from a man aged 18 to 35 who had mild COVID-19 (a few samples of this study predate the infection). Cell type and time point are not known.

This chain links TRBV5-4 with TRBJ1-1; D unresolved. The CDR3 is made up of 12 amino acids. Germline CDR1 reads SGHNT; CDR2 reads YYREEE (reference sequence). V shed 7 bases and J shed 2 bases, with 9 bases lying between them. CDR3 bases: TGTGCCAGCGGGATTGACAACACTGAAGCTTTCTTT. It yields the protein CASGIDNTEAFF.

The chain uses TRBV3-1 and TRBJ2-5; 10 nucleotides agree with TRBD2. Looked up from germline, CDR1 is LGHDT and CDR2 is YNNKEL (reference sequence). This CDR3 has 15 residues. The V gene end was trimmed by 6 bases and the J gene end by 2 bases; junction bases not matched to a gene: 6. Here the CDR3 reads CASRRYSGGQETQYF. The CDR3 DNA reads TGTGCCAGCAGGCGTTATAGCGGGGGGCAAGAGACCCAGTACTTC.

The chain employs TRBV7-9 and TRBJ1-2, with D tentatively TRBD1 (6 bases). The ends were cut back, 5 bases at V and 4 bases at J, with 14 bases in the middle. The CDR3 is 14 residues long. Germline CDR1 is SEHNR and CDR2 is FQNEAQ (reference sequence). The CDR3 sequence: CASSTSTGLYGYTF. The CDR3 bases are TGTGCCAGCAGCACTTCAACAGGGCTCTATGGCTACACCTTC.

This clonotype was seen once. The CDR3 sequence is CASSLTDSNTGELFF. For the CDR3, the DNA is TGCGCCAGCAGCTTGACGGATTCGAACACCGGGGAGCTGTTTTTT. The genes are TRBV5-1 and TRBJ2-2; no clear D gene. Trimming left V 1 base short and J 0 bases short, with 7 bases between. This CDR3 spans 15 amino acids. CDR1 is SGHRS, CDR2 YFSETQ, per germline.

V is TRBV9 and J is TRBJ2-3; D is possibly TRBD1 (7 bases). Germline-derived CDR1 and CDR2 are SGDLS and YYNGEE. CDR3 length: 16 residues. V was pared by 2 bases and J by 5 bases, with 18 bases between. CDR3: CASSVSPGGPGDTQYF. The CDR3 coding sequence is TGTGCCAGCAGCGTCTCCCCAGGGGGGCCGGGAGATACGCAGTATTTT. Combining the CDR3 with reference TRBV9 and TRBJ2-3 gives the whole variable domain DSGVTQTPKHLITATGQRVTLRCSPRSGDLSVYWYQQSLDQGLQFLIQYYNGEERAKGNILERFSAQQFPDLHSELNLSSLELGDSALYFCASSVSPGGPGDTQYFGPGTRLTVL.

The V and J genes are TRBV10-1 and TRBJ2-3; possibly TRBD1 or TRBD2 for D (6 bases each). CDR1 and CDR2 from the germline V gene are WNHNN and SYGVQD (reference sequence). Trimming took off 6 bases at V and 5 bases at J, with 12 bases between the two ends. This CDR3 contains 13 residues. For the CDR3, the DNA is TGCGCCAGCAGCGGGGGCCCTCGAGATACGCAGTATTTT. Encoded protein: CASSGGPRDTQYF.

The chain couples TRBV5-8 to TRBJ1-4; no definite D call. V was pared by 5 bases and J by 5 bases, with 13 bases between. CDR1 is SGHTS, CDR2 YDEGEE, per germline. This CDR3 has 14 residues. The CDR3 is CASSPRMVNEKLFF. CDR3 DNA sequence: TGTGCCAGCAGTCCCAGGATGGTAAATGAAAAACTGTTTTTT. The full variable domain, in which reference TRBV5-8 and TRBJ1-4 provide the parts outside the CDR3, is EAGVTQSPTHLIKTRGQQATLRCSPISGHTSVYWYQQALGLGLQFLLWYDEGEERNRGNFPPRFSGRQFPNYSSELNVNALELEDSALYLCASSPRMVNEKLFFGSGTQLSVL.

The J gene is TRBJ1-5, the V gene TRBV2, with TRBD1 as a possible D gene (5 bases). The CDR3 has 13 residues. The germline V and J ends were trimmed by 8 bases and 4 bases, with 12 bases remaining between them. Germline V gene data show CDR1 as SNHLY and CDR2 as FYNNEI. The CDR3 protein is CASWGTGNQPQHF. CDR3 DNA sequence: TGTGCCAGCTGGGGCACGGGGAATCAGCCCCAGCATTTT.

This clonotype was seen only a few times. V usage is TRBV6-6 and J usage is TRBJ1-6, with D perhaps matching TRBD1 (6 bases). V lost 2 bases and J lost 5, with 13 bases in between. Germline values: CDR1 MNHNY, CDR2 SVGAGI (reference sequence). This CDR3 has 16 residues. This CDR3 is CASSYGGALDNSPLHF. The CDR3 DNA sequence: TGTGCCAGCAGTTACGGGGGGGCGCTGGATAATTCACCCCTCCACTTT.

The rearrangement links TRBV4-2 to TRBJ1-2, with D possibly matching TRBD1 (5 bases). The CDR3 is made up of 15 amino acids. Germline V lookup: CDR1 LGHNA, CDR2 YNFKEQ. The V and J ends lost 0 bases and 8 bases respectively, with 16 bases between them. Here the CDR3 reads CASSQDRFGDRGYTF. The CDR3 DNA sequence: TGTGCCAGCAGCCAAGATCGTTTTGGGGACCGGGGCTACACCTTC.

The chain recombines TRBV4-2 with TRBJ2-3; D possibly corresponds to TRBD2 (5 bases). Trimming shortened V by 0 bases and J by 4 bases, and 8 bases separated the two germline ends. CDR1 is LGHNA and CDR2 is YNFKEQ in the germline V gene. CDR3 length: 14 amino acids. This CDR3 is CASSQDSGSDTQYF. CDR3 nucleotide sequence: TGTGCCAGCAGCCAAGATTCGGGGTCAGATACGCAGTATTTT.

This clonotype has a handful of counts. V usage is TRBV5-6 and J usage is TRBJ1-4; D remains unclear. The CDR3 has 14 residues. The germline CDR1 and CDR2 sequences are SGHDT and YYEEEE. Trimming took 2 bases from V and 6 from J, leaving 11 bases between them. Written as DNA, the CDR3 is TGTGCCAGCAGCTTCCCGGGGATTGATGAAAAACTGTTTTTT. It is translated as CASSFPGIDEKLFF.

This clonotype was seen a few times. This chain joins TRBV5-1 and TRBJ2-3; unclear D gene. The V and J ends lost 2 bases and 1 base respectively, with 8 bases between them. Germline V gene sequence: CDR1 SGHRS, CDR2 YFSETQ. This CDR3 spans 14 amino acids. DNA for the CDR3: TGCGCCAGCAGCTTCGAACCCGGCACAGATACGCAGTATTTT. This codes for CASSFEPGTDTQYF.

This clonotype was seen more than once but under ten times. The V gene is TRBV5-1, the J gene TRBJ2-3, with unresolved D. V dropped 0 bases and J dropped 0 bases, with 11 bases sitting between them. The CDR3 contains 16 residues. Germline CDR1 SGHRS, CDR2 YFSETQ. The CDR3 protein is CASSLGHGRSTDTQYF. CDR3 bases: TGCGCCAGCAGCTTGGGGCACGGGCGAAGCACAGATACGCAGTATTTT. The whole variable domain, filled in from reference TRBV5-1 and TRBJ2-3, reads KAGVTQTPRYLIKTRGQQVTLSCSPISGHRSVSWYQQTPGQGLQFLFEYFSETQRNKGNFPGRFSGRQFSNSRSEMNVSTLELGDSALYLCASSLGHGRSTDTQYFGPGTRLTVL.

This sequence joins TRBV4-1 and TRBJ2-7; D call uncertain. The CDR3 length is 14 residues. Deletions cut 4 bases from V and 6 bases from J, with 16 bases between. Germline lookup yields CDR1 MGHRA and CDR2 YSYEKL. The CDR3 here is CASSPRVSTLEQYV. CDR3 in DNA: TGCGCCAGCAGCCCCCGCGTCAGCACTCTCGAGCAGTACGTC.

This clonotype was found a few times. The chain has TRBV7-6 and TRBJ2-6, with 7 positions matching TRBD1. The J segment lost 2 bases and the V segment lost 5 bases, leaving 6 bases of the junction unmatched. Germline CDR1 reads SGHVS; CDR2 reads FNYEAQ. The CDR3 has 16 residues. The DNA of the CDR3 is TGTGCCAGCAGCCTGACAGGGTTGGCTGGGGCCAACGTCCTGACTTTC. As protein: CASSLTGLAGANVLTF.

This clonotype was observed a few times. This sequence joins TRBV4-3 and TRBJ1-4; 8 positions agree with TRBD1. The V gene end was trimmed by 4 bases and the J gene end by 1 base; junction bases not matched to a gene: 2. Germline CDR1 and CDR2: LGHNA and YSLEER. The CDR3 runs to 15 residues. The CDR3 DNA sequence: TGCGCCAGCAGCCTACAGGGGGGAACTAATGAAAAACTGTTTTTT. Residues: CASSLQGGTNEKLFF.

This clonotype was seen a few times. The chain joins TRBV6-5 to TRBJ2-7; D is perhaps TRBD1 or TRBD2 (5 bases each). V was clipped by 6 bases and J by 4 bases, with 16 bases between them. The germline gives CDR1 MNHEY, CDR2 SVGAGI. CDR3 length: 14 residues. CDR3: CASSTIRDGYEQYF. CDR3 nucleotide sequence: TGTGCCAGCAGCACGATCCGGGACGGGTACGAGCAGTACTTC.

This clonotype was detected only a few times. The genes are TRBV12-3 or TRBV12-4 and TRBJ1-4; a possible D gene is TRBD1 (6 bases). The CDR3 length is 13 residues. The CDR3 region has the DNA TGTGCTTCAGTCGGGGGGACATATGAAAAACTGTTTTTT. It encodes CASVGGTYEKLFF.

This clonotype was found many times. The V gene is TRBV11-2, the J gene TRBJ2-3; D possibly corresponds to TRBD2 (6 bases). Trimming removed 0 bases at V and 2 bases at J, with 12 bases between. The germline V gene encodes CDR1 SGHAT and CDR2 FQNNGV. This CDR3 spans 16 amino acids. Here the CDR3 reads CASSLDSSGHTDTQYF. CDR3 bases: TGTGCCAGCAGCTTAGATTCCAGCGGGCACACAGATACGCAGTATTTT.

In this sample, this clonotype turned up a few times. The chain is built from TRBV12-3 or TRBV12-4 and TRBJ2-1; D not certain. V was trimmed by 6 bases and J by 0 bases, leaving 9 bases between them. This CDR3 has 14 amino acids. CDR3 sequence reads: CASRRSLSYNEQFF. Here the CDR3 DNA reads TGTGCCAGCAGGCGGTCCCTCTCCTACAATGAGCAGTTCTTC.

This chain uses TRBV20-1 with TRBJ2-3; 8 bases fit TRBD2. Germline V gives CDR1 DFQATT, CDR2 SNEGSKA (reference sequence). V lost 2 bases, J lost 3 bases, and 7 bases stayed unmatched. The CDR3 is 15 residues long. CDR3: CSARRAGAGTDTQYF. In nucleotides, the CDR3 is TGCAGTGCTAGACGAGCGGGGGCCGGAACAGATACGCAGTATTTT.

The chain joins TRBV5-1 to TRBJ2-7, with D unresolved. The CDR3 consists of 15 residues. Germline V CDR1 and CDR2: SGHRS, YFSETQ. Trimming removed 4 bases from V and 5 bases from J, with 19 bases in between. The CDR3 nucleotides are TGCGCCAGCAGCGAGAGATACCGAGGCAGGAACGAGCAGTACGTC. It encodes CASSERYRGRNEQYV.

The genes are TRBV2 and TRBJ2-5, with D possibly matching TRBD2 (5 bases). Germline CDR1 is SNHLY and CDR2 is FYNNEI. V lost 8 bases, J lost 5 bases, and 12 bases lay in between. There are 12 residues in the CDR3. CDR3 coding DNA: TGTGCCAGCTTTGCCCGCGGGGAGACCCAGTACTTC. It translates to CASFARGETQYF.

At least ten counts were recorded for this clonotype. The gene calls are TRBV15 and TRBJ1-5; D not resolved. Germline V lookup: CDR1 LNHNV, CDR2 YYDKDF (reference sequence). V gave up 6 bases and J gave up 6 bases, with 21 bases separating them. The CDR3 sequence is 16 residues long. Here the CDR3 reads CATSLSLGREGQPQHF. CDR3 nucleotides: TGTGCCACCAGTTTGAGCCTGGGAAGGGAGGGTCAGCCCCAGCATTTT.

This chain links TRBV4-1 with TRBJ2-2, with D unresolved. Deletions cut 0 bases from V and 1 base from J, with 9 bases between. CDR1 and CDR2 (germline): MGHRA, YSYEKL. The CDR3 length is 16 residues. This CDR3 reads CASSQEGRMNTGELFF. DNA of the CDR3: TGCGCCAGCAGCCAAGAGGGCAGGATGAACACCGGGGAGCTGTTTTTT.

This clonotype was counted at least ten times. V and J are TRBV4-1 and TRBJ2-3; 9 nucleotides agree with TRBD1. Per the germline V gene, CDR1 is MGHRA and CDR2 is YSYEKL. V lost 0 bases to trimming and J lost 9 bases; unmatched junction nucleotides: 10. The CDR3 is made up of 16 amino acids. CDR3 nucleotide sequence: TGCGCCAGCAGCCAAGATAGGGACAGGGTACGCGGGACGCAGTATTTT. Its protein is CASSQDRDRVRGTQYF.

The V gene is TRBV27, the J gene TRBJ2-4; 7 bases fit TRBD2. V was clipped by 7 bases and J by 7 bases; unmatched bases: 10. The CDR3 is made up of 14 amino acids. The germline V gene encodes CDR1 MNHEY and CDR2 SMNVEV (reference sequence). In DNA, the CDR3 is TGTGCCAGCACCCAAGGTCCAGCGGGGAACATTCAGTACTTC. As protein: CASTQGPAGNIQYF.

This clonotype showed up just a few times. The chain joins TRBV28 to TRBJ2-3; TRBD1 might be the D (6 bases). This CDR3 has 16 amino acids. V dropped 4 bases and J dropped 6 bases, with 20 bases sitting between them. CDR1 is MDHEN, CDR2 SYDVKM, per germline. The CDR3 DNA is TGTGCCAGCAGTTACCCTGCCAACAGGGTGACGGATACGCAGTATTTT. It specifies CASSYPANRVTDTQYF.